This TCR beta chain stems from a study of read filtering for tumor transcriptome and immune sequencing. On the study more broadly: The cohort had about 16 men and more than 11 women aged about 47 to 80, mean about 68 years. Whole-transcriptome libraries were prepared after DNase treatment.

Germline V gene lookup returns CDR1 SGHRS and CDR2 YFSETQ. The CDR3 length is 12 residues. The V end lost 1 base, the J end lost 3 bases, and 4 bases lay between the germline ends. Molecular barcoded adaptors covering alpha/delta and beta/gamma chains were used on approximately 440 ng RNA. TCRdb passed the reads through MiXCR, listing each CDR3 protein once. The profile shows tens of thousands of distinct CDR3 sequences, more than 20% of them singletons. In this sample, this clonotype turned up many times. The rearrangement uses TRBV5-1 and TRBJ1-1, with D unresolved. Sequencing input: a population of CD138-negative cells sorted from bone marrow. This clonotype was sampled from a donor aged 40 or over with multiple myeloma. This CDR3 is CASSLQHTEAFF. The CDR3 DNA reads as TGCGCCAGCAGCTTGCAACACACTGAAGCTTTCTTT.